The 26 T cell receptor beta chains listed next were all sequenced from one sample in a study of beta chain features in type 1 diabetes (dated by TCRdb to between 2018 and 2020). Libraries were constructed by the immunoSEQ multiplex PCR assay. The entire amount of isolated RNA was reverse transcribed using the High Capacity cDNA Reverse Transcription Kit, so the sequenced TCRB transcripts were expressed ones. TCRdb provides this immuneACCESS table in a form limited to in-frame rearrangements. Some clones are lacking; in checked studies, under half of them reflect an unresolved V gene, and why the rest are absent is not known. A total of 450,000 or so clones appear in this sample, over 10% of them only once. The ten largest clones capture about 0.042% of the sample. Input material: naive CD4+ T cells from blood. The intended sense of this specimen's cell subset or site label: true naive CD4+ T cells. The receptors here all came from a woman aged 18 to 35 in good health.

The sample holds a few counts of this clone. The chain uses TRBV28 and TRBJ1-1; D gene ambiguous. The CDR3 runs to 14 residues. V dropped 3 bases and J dropped 1 base, with 9 bases sitting between them. Per the germline V gene, CDR1 is MDHEN and CDR2 is SYDVKM. The CDR3 DNA reads as TGTGCCAGCAGTTTTCATCGCCCGAACACTGAAGCTTTCTTT. It codes for CASSFHRPNTEAFF.

This clone has just a few counts. The rearrangement links TRBV9 to TRBJ2-1, with 9 positions matching TRBD1. Germline assignment: CDR1 SGDLS and CDR2 YYNGEE. V shed 4 bases, J shed 0 bases, and the junction held 14 bases outside the gene matches. This CDR3 comprises 19 residues. This CDR3 is CASSPRDLLTGGSYNEQFF. CDR3 in DNA: TGTGCCAGCAGCCCCAGAGACCTACTGACAGGGGGCTCCTACAATGAGCAGTTCTTC.

V usage is TRBV4-2 and J usage is TRBJ2-3, with 10 bases matching TRBD2. The CDR3 is 18 amino acids. Germline V gene lookup returns CDR1 LGHNA and CDR2 YNFKEQ. Trimming removed 0 bases from V and 1 base from J; junction bases left unmatched: 7. The DNA of the CDR3 is TGTGCCAGCAGCCAAGATCAGGGGCTAGCGGGGGGCACAGATACGCAGTATTTT. It is translated as CASSQDQGLAGGTDTQYF.

Only a few counts were recorded for this clone. V gene TRBV7-2 combines with J gene TRBJ1-5; D gene unclear. Trimming pared 3 bases from V and 2 bases from J, leaving 5 bases between. The CDR3 extends over 13 amino acids. CDR1 and CDR2 (germline): SGHTA, FQGNSA. CDR3 in amino acids: CASSFGGNQPQHF. DNA of the CDR3: TGTGCCAGCAGCTTTGGGGGCAATCAGCCCCAGCATTTT.

The CDR3: CASSAGTLQETQYF. CDR3 bases: TGTGCCAGCAGCGCCGGGACACTCCAAGAGACCCAGTACTTC. The rearrangement links TRBV5-6 to TRBJ2-5, with D perhaps matching TRBD1 (6 bases). Trimming shortened V by 4 bases and J by 1 base, and 11 bases separated the two germline ends. The V gene's germline CDR1 is SGHDT and CDR2 YYEEEE. The CDR3 length is 14 residues.

This chain uses TRBV9 with TRBJ2-1; 9 nucleotides agree with TRBD2. Germline V lookup: CDR1 SGDLS, CDR2 YYNGEE. This CDR3 is built from 14 residues. Unmatched junction bases numbered 3, after V lost 3 bases and J lost 5 bases. The CDR3 reads CASSATSGDNEQFF. In nucleotides, the CDR3 is TGTGCCAGCAGCGCGACTAGCGGTGACAATGAGCAGTTCTTC.

The chain couples TRBV29-1 to TRBJ1-1, with D uncertain. This CDR3 contains 12 residues. V dropped 8 bases and J dropped 4 bases, with 14 bases sitting between them. Germline CDR1 is SQVTM and CDR2 is ANQGSEA. DNA for the CDR3: TGCAGCTCACGACGTCTGGGCACTGAAGCTTTCTTT. Its protein is CSSRRLGTEAFF.

This clone has only a few counts. This chain links TRBV5-1 with TRBJ1-2; D ambiguous. CDR1 SGHRS and CDR2 YFSETQ come from the germline V gene. This CDR3 has 12 amino acids. V shed 0 bases and J shed 5 bases, with 5 bases lying between them. The CDR3 nucleotides are TGCGCCAGCAGCTTGGTGGGATATGGCTACACCTTC. Protein: CASSLVGYGYTF.

This clone was counted only a few times. The V and J genes are TRBV18 and TRBJ2-3, with D unresolved. CDR1 KGHSH and CDR2 LQKENI come from the germline V gene. This CDR3 is built from 14 residues. With 1 base removed from V and 2 bases from J, the gap between germline ends came to 7 bases. For the CDR3, the DNA is TGTGCCAGCTCACCACGACAAACCACAGATACGCAGTATTTT. Protein sequence: CASSPRQTTDTQYF.

The chain carries TRBV28 and TRBJ2-7; D is unresolved. The length of the CDR3 is 12 residues. Germline loops: CDR1 MDHEN, CDR2 SYDVKM. Trimming stripped 5 bases from V and 3 bases from J, with 8 bases between. This chain's CDR3 is CASSQVNYEQYV. The CDR3 bases are TGTGCCAGCAGTCAGGTAAACTACGAGCAGTACGTC.

This clone was observed a handful of times. The J gene is TRBJ1-5, the V gene TRBV10-2, with D hard to call. The CDR3 length is 13 residues. Trimming took 4 bases from V and 4 from J, leaving 8 bases between them. Germline lookup yields CDR1 WSHSY and CDR2 SAAADI. The CDR3 region has the DNA TGCGCCAGCAGTGGGGCAGATAATCAGCCCCAGCATTTT. This sequence encodes CASSGADNQPQHF.

The chain recombines TRBV9 with TRBJ2-1; 10 nucleotides match TRBD1. The CDR3 totals 15 residues. Germline trimming cut 9 bases from V and 0 bases from J; bases unmatched to any gene: 6. Germline V CDR1 and CDR2: SGDLS, YYNGEE. The CDR3 region has the DNA TGTGCCACGTCGACAGGGGGCTCCTCCTACAATGAGCAGTTCTTC. Protein product: CATSTGGSSYNEQFF.

This clone came up a few times. Additional DNA sequences in this sample encode the identical CDR3. V gene TRBV30 combines with J gene TRBJ2-3; D might be TRBD1 (5 bases). The V gene lost 1 base and the J gene lost 0 bases, with 5 bases spanning the gap. The CDR3 has 13 amino acids. CDR1 is GTSNPN and CDR2 is SVGIG in the germline V gene (reference sequence). Here the CDR3 reads CAWSEGSTDTQYF. CDR3 sequence (DNA): TGTGCCTGGAGTGAGGGGAGCACAGATACGCAGTATTTT.

The chain joins TRBV4-3 to TRBJ2-1, with D possibly matching TRBD1 (5 bases). Trimming took off 1 base at V and 7 bases at J, with 8 bases between the two ends. Looked up from germline, CDR1 is LGHNA and CDR2 is YSLEER. CDR3 size: 13 residues. This CDR3 reads CASSQVTANEQFF. The CDR3 DNA reads TGCGCCAGCAGCCAAGTGACAGCTAATGAGCAGTTCTTC.

This clone appeared a few times. CDR3 region: CASSHGGSPLHF. The CDR3 DNA reads TGTGCCAGCTCCCACGGCGGTTCACCCCTCCACTTT. V and J are TRBV25-1 and TRBJ1-6; no reliable D call. This CDR3 spans 12 amino acids. CDR1 and CDR2 (germline): MGHDK, SYGVNS. V shed 8 bases and J shed 9 bases, with 11 bases lying between them.

V gene TRBV10-3 combines with J gene TRBJ2-3; perhaps TRBD1 as D (6 bases). This CDR3 is built from 15 residues. V lost 9 bases, J lost 0 bases, and 16 bases lay in between. The germline V gene has CDR1 ENHRY and CDR2 SYGVKD. The CDR3 sequence: CAIQQGVGSTDTQYF. In DNA form, the CDR3 reads TGTGCCATACAACAGGGCGTGGGAAGCACAGATACGCAGTATTTT.

A few counts support this clone. This chain joins TRBV4-1 and TRBJ2-5; a possible D gene is TRBD2 (5 bases). In germline, CDR1 is MGHRA, CDR2 YSYEKL. V lost 4 bases and J lost 0, with 15 bases in between. CDR3 size: 16 residues. The CDR3 loop is CASSRGSSTYQETQYF. The DNA for the CDR3 is TGCGCCAGCAGCCGGGGATCTAGCACTTACCAAGAGACCCAGTACTTC.

V gene TRBV25-1 combines with J gene TRBJ1-6; weak D call: TRBD1 (6 bases). This CDR3 is 15 amino acids long. Germline V gene sequence: CDR1 MGHDK, CDR2 SYGVNS. Deletions cut 9 bases from V and 0 bases from J, with 12 bases between. The CDR3 reads CASGEGGSYNSPLHF. CDR3 bases: TGTGCCAGTGGAGAGGGGGGCTCCTATAATTCACCCCTCCACTTT.

This CDR3 is CASTLLDRVVDKQYV. CDR3 bases: TGTGCCAGCACCCTTTTGGACAGGGTAGTGGACAAGCAGTACGTC. The V and J genes are TRBV2 and TRBJ2-7; 8 bases line up with TRBD1. V trimming: 7 bases; J trimming: 8 bases; junction bases outside the gene matches: 16. This CDR3 region has 15 residues. Germline assignment: CDR1 SNHLY and CDR2 FYNNEI.

This clone was observed a single time. The chain recombines TRBV7-9 with TRBJ2-1; possibly TRBD2 for D (5 bases). Germline CDR1 reads SEHNR; CDR2 reads FQNEAQ (reference sequence). This CDR3 has 12 amino acids. V was pared by 5 bases and J by 9 bases, with 11 bases between. The CDR3 region is CASSTESGEQFF. DNA for the CDR3: TGTGCCAGCAGCACGGAAAGCGGTGAGCAGTTCTTC.

This clone appeared a few times. The chain links TRBV6-6 to TRBJ2-7; 8 positions match TRBD1. The CDR3 runs 14 residues. Germline V lookup: CDR1 MNHNY, CDR2 SVGAGI (reference sequence). The V gene end was trimmed by 7 bases and the J gene end by 6 bases; junction bases not matched to a gene: 11. This CDR3 is CASTLQTGAFEQYF. The CDR3 DNA sequence: TGTGCCAGCACTCTTCAGACAGGGGCATTCGAGCAGTACTTC.

Here the CDR3 reads CASSLASTGIDYGYTF. The CDR3, as DNA: TGTGCCAGCAGCTTAGCCTCAACAGGGATCGACTATGGCTACACCTTC. The V and J genes are TRBV7-2 and TRBJ1-2; a possible D gene is TRBD1 (6 bases). In germline, CDR1 is SGHTA, CDR2 FQGNSA. The V end was cut by 0 bases, the J end by 3 bases, with 14 bases between. The CDR3 spans 16 residues.

This clone was counted a few times. The rearrangement links TRBV18 to TRBJ2-7; D might be TRBD1 or TRBD2, each matching 5 bases. The length of the CDR3 is 14 residues. V lost 4 bases and J 2 bases, leaving 12 bases between the germline ends. Germline-derived CDR1 and CDR2 are KGHSH and LQKENI. CDR3: CASSHPGRTYEQYV. The CDR3 coding sequence is TGTGCCAGCTCACATCCGGGACGGACCTACGAGCAGTACGTC.

DNA for the CDR3: TGTGCCAGCAGTTACTCGAAACAGCTCTATGGCTACACCTTC. Encoded protein: CASSYSKQLYGYTF. The chain carries TRBV6-6 and TRBJ1-2; no firm D call. Germline V gene lookup returns CDR1 MNHNY and CDR2 SVGAGI (reference sequence). CDR3 length: 14 residues. V was pared by 0 bases and J by 4 bases, with 9 bases between.

This clone was counted only a few times. The chain links TRBV7-2 to TRBJ2-3; D not certain. V dropped 2 bases and J dropped 0 bases, with 12 bases sitting between them. In germline, CDR1 is SGHTA, CDR2 FQGNSA. The CDR3 has 16 residues. The CDR3 here is CASSLMGLRSTDTQYF. The CDR3 DNA is TGTGCCAGCAGCTTAATGGGCCTCCGCAGCACAGATACGCAGTATTTT.

In its sample, this clone was seen a few times. As DNA, the CDR3 is TGCAGCGTTGAAGGTACAGGGTCTCACAATGAGCAGTTCTTC. It translates to CSVEGTGSHNEQFF. The V call is TRBV29-1, the J call TRBJ2-1; possibly TRBD1 for D (6 bases). Germline V gene sequence: CDR1 SQVTM, CDR2 ANQGSEA. Trimming pared 1 base from V and 5 bases from J, leaving 12 bases between. The CDR3 is 14 residues long.